This passage covers 2 T cell receptor beta chains from one sample sequenced in a study of blood T cell repertoires in COVID-19 (dated by TCRdb to the early 2020s). The library was made by the immunoSEQ multiplex PCR assay. TCRdb took this table from immuneACCESS and kept in-frame rearrangements with V and J called. Such tables lack part of the clones; where checked against another copy, unresolved V genes explain under half of the gap, and the rest is unexplained. The sample table records 60,000 to 65,000 clones; roughly 87% of these occur just once. The ten largest make up roughly 4% of the sample. Sequenced sample: peripheral blood. These receptors were taken from a man aged 50 to 59 with active COVID-19.

This clone appeared a single time. The chain couples TRBV5-5 to TRBJ1-4; 8 nucleotides align to TRBD1. V lost 2 bases and J lost 6; bases outside the gene matches: 6. Germline CDR1 is SGHKS and CDR2 is YYEKEE (reference sequence). The CDR3 consists of 15 residues. The chain's CDR3 is CASSFPTGGYEKLFF. CDR3 sequence (DNA): TGTGCCAGCAGCTTCCCAACAGGGGGGTATGAAAAACTGTTTTTT.

The chain combines TRBV6-2 or TRBV6-3 with TRBJ2-7, with unresolved D. Per germline, CDR1 MNHEY and CDR2 SVGEGT. This CDR3 is built from 11 residues. V was clipped by 5 bases and J by 5 bases, with 7 bases between them. The CDR3 DNA reads TGTGCCAGCAGTCCCTCTAACGAGCAGTACTTC. Translating gives CASSPSNEQYF.